Below are 31 T cell receptor beta chains sequenced from a single sample in a study of blood T cell repertoires in COVID-19. Libraries were prepared by immunoSEQ multiplex PCR; TCRdb keeps only in-frame clonotypes and omits some of them. In the table there are a few hundred thousand clones, roughly 83% of which are singletons. The sample consisted of peripheral blood. These receptors were taken from a man older than 75 with acute or convalescent COVID-19.

This chain joins TRBV14 and TRBJ1-4, with no clear D. The V gene lost 1 base and the J gene lost 3 bases, with 9 bases spanning the gap. From germline, CDR1 is SGHDN and CDR2 FVKESK. The CDR3 is 15 residues long. The CDR3 nucleotides read TGTGCCAGCAGCCAAGGAACGGGTGCTAATGAAAAACTGTTTTTT. This gives the protein CASSQGTGANEKLFF.

In this sample, this clone turned up a few times. This chain links TRBV19 with TRBJ1-2; TRBD1 matches at 8 bases. Germline CDR1 reads LNHDA; CDR2 reads SQIVND (reference sequence). This CDR3 contains 17 residues. Trimming removed 6 bases from V and 3 bases from J; junction bases left unmatched: 15. The DNA for the CDR3 is TGTGCCAGTAGACCCGGACAGGGCCCACTTGCCTACTATGGCTACACCTTC. Translating gives CASRPGQGPLAYYGYTF.

The chain couples TRBV21-1 to TRBJ2-4; the table's D call TRBD2 went unverified against the DNA. TRBV21-1 is a known pseudogene. The CDR3 spans 20 residues. In DNA, the CDR3 is TGTGCCAGCAGCAAAGAGAGGGTCGCCGGGCGGCCGTTAGCCAAAAACATTCAGTACTTC. This codes for CASSKERVAGRPLAKNIQYF.

This clone was picked up a small number of times. The chain links TRBV5-1 to TRBJ2-2, with D perhaps matching TRBD1 (6 bases). CDR1 SGHRS and CDR2 YFSETQ come from the germline V gene. V lost 0 bases and J lost 7, with 16 bases in between. The CDR3 extends over 16 amino acids. In DNA form, the CDR3 reads TGCGCCAGCAGCTTGGTCCCGAGGGGGAGAGGCGGGGAGCTGTTTTTT. Its translation: CASSLVPRGRGGELFF.

The chain has TRBV6-5 and TRBJ2-3, with a weak D call TRBD2 (6 bases). V lost 5 bases and J lost 0, with 12 bases in between. The germline gives CDR1 MNHEY, CDR2 SVGAGI. CDR3 length: 15 amino acids. CDR3 amino acids: CASSTYGGSTDTQYF. The CDR3 DNA sequence: TGTGCCAGCAGTACCTATGGGGGGAGCACAGATACGCAGTATTTT.

This chain connects TRBV7-6 to TRBJ1-5; 8 positions match TRBD1. The ends lost 0 bases at V and 6 bases at J; junction bases unmatched: 10. The germline V gene encodes CDR1 SGHVS and CDR2 FNYEAQ. The CDR3 runs to 17 residues. The CDR3 here is CASSLAPGGEWGQPQHF. The CDR3 DNA reads TGTGCCAGCAGCTTAGCGCCAGGGGGCGAGTGGGGTCAGCCCCAGCATTTT.

The chain is built from TRBV20-1 and TRBJ2-1; 13 bases line up with TRBD2. CDR1 is DFQATT and CDR2 is SNEGSKA in the germline V gene (reference sequence). CDR3 length: 18 residues. J lost 0 bases, V lost 3 bases, and 8 bases had no gene match. CDR3 loop: CSASRTSGGLSSYNEQFF. DNA of the CDR3: TGCAGTGCTAGTCGGACTAGCGGGGGCCTCAGCTCCTACAATGAGCAGTTCTTC.

This chain links TRBV9 with TRBJ1-5, with TRBD1 identical over 8 bases. The germline gives CDR1 SGDLS, CDR2 YYNGEE. This CDR3 comprises 15 residues. J was trimmed by 5 bases and V by 3 bases; bases with no gene match: 7. This CDR3 reads CASSGGTGGDQPQHF. The CDR3 DNA follows: TGTGCCAGCAGCGGGGGCACAGGGGGGGATCAGCCCCAGCATTTT.

CDR3 sequence reads: CATSEPPGQGRSGYGYTF. Here the CDR3 DNA reads TGTGCCACCAGTGAGCCCCCGGGACAGGGCCGATCAGGCTATGGCTACACCTTC. V is TRBV24-1 and J is TRBJ1-2; the match to TRBD1 covers 9 bases. CDR1 is KGHDR, CDR2 SFDVKD, per germline. CDR3 length equals 18 residues. V shed 4 bases, J shed 4 bases, and the junction held 15 bases outside the gene matches.

The chain combines TRBV7-3 with TRBJ2-2; D is ambiguous. The CDR3 runs to 16 residues. The germline CDR1 and CDR2 sequences are SGHTA and FQGTGA. V dropped 2 bases and J dropped 6 bases, with 16 bases sitting between them. The CDR3 bases are TGTGCCAGCAGCTTACGAACCCCTACGGTGCCCGGGGAGCTGTTTTTT. It specifies CASSLRTPTVPGELFF.

The chain uses TRBV6-1 and TRBJ1-5; D is possibly TRBD1 (5 bases). V gave up 2 bases and J gave up 7 bases, with 12 bases separating them. Germline CDR1 reads MNHNS; CDR2 reads SASEGT. This CDR3 spans 14 amino acids. The chain's CDR3 is CASSENAGSQPQHF. The DNA of the CDR3 is TGTGCCAGCAGTGAAAATGCAGGGTCCCAGCCCCAGCATTTT.

V is TRBV5-1 and J is TRBJ2-7; 7 nucleotides match TRBD1. CDR3 size: 13 residues. CDR1 SGHRS and CDR2 YFSETQ come from the germline V gene. V shed 7 bases and J 1 base; nucleotides not matched to a gene: 5. The CDR3, as DNA: TGCGCCAGCGGAGAGACAGGGTCCTACGAGCAGTACTTC. This encodes CASGETGSYEQYF.

V is TRBV20-1 and J is TRBJ2-1; 7 nucleotides agree with TRBD2. CDR1 DFQATT and CDR2 SNEGSKA come from the germline V gene (reference sequence). After removal of 3 bases from V and 5 bases from J, the junction contained 13 bases not matched to a gene. This CDR3 is 16 amino acids long. The chain's CDR3 is CSASGFPGGTNNEQFF. The CDR3 DNA reads TGCAGTGCTAGTGGATTTCCGGGAGGAACAAACAATGAGCAGTTCTTC.

V usage is TRBV5-4 and J usage is TRBJ2-1, with a tentative D call TRBD1 (6 bases). CDR3 length: 14 amino acids. V was shortened by 0 bases and J by 8 bases, with 12 bases between the two germline ends. The germline gives CDR1 SGHNT, CDR2 YYREEE (reference sequence). The CDR3 DNA sequence: TGTGCCAGCAGCTTGGTCGACAGGAGCGATGAGCAGTTCTTC. This sequence encodes CASSLVDRSDEQFF.

This clone was observed a handful of times. Here the CDR3 reads CSEGTGSNTEAFF. The CDR3 nucleotides read TGCAGCGAAGGGACAGGCTCGAACACTGAAGCTTTCTTT. This chain joins TRBV29-1 and TRBJ1-1; 8 nucleotides agree with TRBD1. The germline V gene has CDR1 SQVTM and CDR2 ANQGSEA. The CDR3 is 13 amino acids. J was trimmed by 1 base and V by 7 bases; bases with no gene match: 5.

This chain joins TRBV10-2 and TRBJ2-2; no clear D. The CDR3 covers 13 residues. Germline loops: CDR1 WSHSY, CDR2 SAAADI. Trimming took off 5 bases at V and 3 bases at J, with 7 bases between the two ends. The DNA of the CDR3 is TGCGCCAGCAGTAGAGAGTACACCGGGGAGCTGTTTTTT. This sequence encodes CASSREYTGELFF.

The chain uses TRBV5-1 and TRBJ2-4; no reliable D call. CDR1 SGHRS and CDR2 YFSETQ come from the germline V gene. The CDR3 is 14 residues long. V was trimmed by 0 bases and J by 9 bases, leaving 13 bases between them. The CDR3 spells CASSLAFLGGIQYF. The CDR3 bases are TGCGCCAGCAGCTTGGCATTCCTTGGCGGCATTCAGTACTTC.

V gene TRBV19 combines with J gene TRBJ1-1; D not resolved. The CDR3 loop spans 17 amino acids. V lost 5 bases and J 0 bases, leaving 19 bases between the germline ends. Germline-derived CDR1 and CDR2 are LNHDA and SQIVND (reference sequence). The CDR3 DNA reads as TGTGCCAGTAGTTTTAACGTCCTCCAGGCCATGAACACTGAAGCTTTCTTT. Residues: CASSFNVLQAMNTEAFF.

The chain employs TRBV3-1 (or the pseudogene TRBV3-2) and TRBJ1-1; D is possibly TRBD1 (6 bases). Germline V gene sequence: CDR1 LGHDT, CDR2 YNNKEL (reference sequence). V lost 1 base, J lost 4 bases, and 16 bases lay in between. The CDR3 loop spans 16 amino acids. The CDR3 loop is CASSQVGRGRGTEAFF. CDR3 DNA sequence: TGTGCCAGCAGCCAAGTGGGCAGGGGCAGGGGCACTGAAGCTTTCTTT.

As DNA, the CDR3 is TGTGCCAGCAAGGCTACGACGGGAAGCTCCTATAATTCACCCCTCCACTTT. Translated: CASKATTGSSYNSPLHF. The chain has TRBV13 and TRBJ1-6; D uncertain. V lost 7 bases and J 0 bases, leaving 16 bases between the germline ends. This CDR3 has 17 amino acids. The germline V gene encodes CDR1 PRHDT and CDR2 FYEKMQ (reference sequence).

This clone appeared a single time. The chain combines TRBV6-2 or TRBV6-3 with TRBJ1-5; a possible D gene is TRBD1 (6 bases). Germline V CDR1 and CDR2: MNHEY, SVGEGT. The CDR3 contains 18 residues. The V end lost 0 bases, the J end lost 2 bases, and 17 bases lay between the germline ends. CDR3 in DNA: TGTGCCAGCAGTTACTCGAATCGGGGGGCCCCCCGCAATCAGCCCCAGCATTTT. Its protein product is CASSYSNRGAPRNQPQHF.

DNA of the CDR3: TGCGCCAGCAGCACAGGGTCCCAGGCGGGAAACACCATATATTTT. As protein: CASSTGSQAGNTIYF. The rearrangement links TRBV5-1 to TRBJ1-3, with D maybe TRBD1 (6 bases). Germline assignment: CDR1 SGHRS and CDR2 YFSETQ. The CDR3 is made up of 15 amino acids. Trimming removed 4 bases from V and 4 bases from J, with 15 bases in between.

This chain joins TRBV6-5 and TRBJ2-7, with 8 nucleotides matching TRBD1. From germline, CDR1 is MNHEY and CDR2 SVGAGI. V shed 2 bases and J 2 bases; nucleotides not matched to a gene: 5. This CDR3 has 15 amino acids. CDR3 region: CASSYEQGATYEQYF. The CDR3 coding sequence is TGTGCCAGCAGTTACGAGCAGGGGGCAACCTACGAGCAGTACTTC.

The chain has TRBV27 and TRBJ2-2; 8 bases match TRBD1. With 2 bases clipped from V and 5 bases from J, the junction kept 7 bases outside the gene matches. The CDR3 is 16 amino acids. CDR1 is MNHEY and CDR2 is SMNVEV in the germline V gene (reference sequence). The CDR3 DNA reads TGTGCCAGCAGTTTAAGGTGGACAGGGCGTACCGGGGAGCTGTTTTTT. It is translated as CASSLRWTGRTGELFF.

The CDR3 loop reads CASSQTSGEMYEQYF. As DNA, the CDR3 is TGTGCCAGCAGCCAGACTAGCGGGGAGATGTACGAGCAGTACTTC. V and J are TRBV3-1 (or the pseudogene TRBV3-2) and TRBJ2-7, with TRBD2 matching 11 bases. Germline values: CDR1 LGHDT, CDR2 YNNKEL (reference sequence). V was clipped by 3 bases and J by 4 bases; unmatched bases: 5. The CDR3 loop spans 15 amino acids.

This rearrangement joins TRBV11-3 to TRBJ2-2; 8 nucleotides agree with TRBD2. Germline V gene lookup returns CDR1 SGHNT and CDR2 YENEEA. The ends lost 3 bases at V and 3 bases at J; junction bases unmatched: 6. The CDR3 consists of 16 residues. The CDR3 nucleotides are TGTGCCAGCAGCTTCGGGGGGGCCGGGTACACCGGGGAGCTGTTTTTT. Its protein product is CASSFGGAGYTGELFF. Full variable domain (outside the CDR3, taken from reference TRBV11-3 and TRBJ2-2): EAGVVQSPRYKIIEKKQPVAFWCNPISGHNTLYWYLQNLGQGPELLIRYENEEAVDDSQLPKDRFSAERLKGVDSTLKIQPAELGDSAVYLCASSFGGAGYTGELFFGEGSRLTVL.

The V gene is TRBV19, the J gene TRBJ2-1, with 12 positions matching TRBD2. CDR1 LNHDA and CDR2 SQIVND come from the germline V gene (reference sequence). The CDR3 length is 16 residues. The junction had 11 bases not matched to a gene; V was cut back by 5 bases and J by 9 bases. CDR3 sequence (DNA): TGTGCCAGTAGTCCCTCTCTAGCGGGAGGGCCTGGTGAGCAGTTCTTC. Amino acids: CASSPSLAGGPGEQFF.

This CDR3 is CASSADRGRGYTF. For the CDR3, the DNA is TGTGCCAGCAGTGCGGACAGGGGCCGTGGCTACACCTTC. J is TRBJ1-2 and V is TRBV2; 9 positions match TRBD1. The CDR3 runs 13 residues. Looked up from germline, CDR1 is SNHLY and CDR2 is FYNNEI. V shed 4 bases and J 7 bases; nucleotides not matched to a gene: 4.

The V gene is TRBV9, the J gene TRBJ2-7, with D perhaps matching TRBD2 (5 bases). CDR3 size: 14 residues. Trimming removed 1 base from V and 6 bases from J, with 14 bases in between. Germline loops: CDR1 SGDLS, CDR2 YYNGEE. The CDR3 here is CASSVNQGGGEQYF. The DNA for the CDR3 is TGTGCCAGCAGCGTAAACCAAGGAGGCGGCGAGCAGTACTTC.

V usage is TRBV5-1 and J usage is TRBJ1-3; no reliable D call. Deletions cut 1 base from V and 2 bases from J, with 4 bases between. Germline V gives CDR1 SGHRS, CDR2 YFSETQ. CDR3 length: 13 residues. For the CDR3, the DNA is TGCGCCAGCAGCTTGACAGCTGGAAACACCATATATTTT. It is translated as CASSLTAGNTIYF.

The rearrangement uses TRBV18 and TRBJ1-1; no clear D gene. Trimming left V 3 bases short and J 0 bases short, with 8 bases between. This CDR3 comprises 14 residues. Germline loops: CDR1 KGHSH, CDR2 LQKENI. CDR3 nucleotide sequence: TGTGCCAGCTCACCGTCACAAATGAACACTGAAGCTTTCTTT. Translation gives CASSPSQMNTEAFF.